This note documents a single T cell receptor beta chain sequence. This record comes from a study of blood T cell repertoires in COVID-19. For the study at large: Collection of acute and convalescent COVID-19 samples took place in the United States, Italy and Spain. T cells, B-cell-depleted T cells, or PBMCs supplied cDNA or gDNA.

CDR3 size: 20 residues. V lost 7 bases, J lost 4 bases, and 24 bases stayed unmatched. Germline CDR1 SQVTM, CDR2 ANQGSEA. In the original workflow: Reference gene primer amplification in the assay estimated nucleated cell counts. The protocol was immunoSEQ multiplex PCR, while the TCRdb copy is restricted to in-frame clones and leaves out a portion. The DNA was the basis for D and trimming; V, J and clone size are from that table. The sample includes 170,000 or so clones, approximately 86% of them seen just once. The chain has TRBV29-1 and TRBJ2-3, with 12 nucleotides matching TRBD2. The sequencing sample was made of peripheral blood. The receptor's source is a man aged 35 to 55 with active or convalescent COVID-19. CDR3 amino acids: CSAPPTSGGNTRTGADTQYF. In nucleotides, the CDR3 is TGCAGCGCACCACCTACTAGCGGGGGGAATACCCGAACCGGGGCAGATACGCAGTATTTT.